A selection of T cell receptor beta chains follows, all from one sample in a study of CD8 T cells in ankylosing spondylitis. TCRdb reprocessed the 5' RACE reads via MiXCR and lists one record per CDR3 protein. The sample has about 280,000 distinct CDR3 sequences, approximately 20% seen once; the top ten hold 7.8%. The material sequenced was blood, either unsorted or a sorted T cell fraction (not recorded which). The receptor source for this set is a male donor with ankylosing spondylitis or in good health (not recorded which). CDR3s include the opening cysteine and the closing phenylalanine or tryptophan. Fields, in order: J gene, V gene, clone size, D gene, CDR3 protein, CDR3 DNA. The D gene is left open where the match is weak. Clone size, where shown, is once, few, many, or a class for clones that have expanded.

j_gene: TRBJ1-2
v_gene: TRBV28
abundance: .
d_gene: .
CDR3aa: CASSPRDISGYTF
CDR3nt: TGTGCCAGCAGTCCTCGGGACATCTCGGGCTACACCTTC

j_gene: TRBJ2-1
v_gene: TRBV19
abundance: few
d_gene: .
CDR3aa: CASSIPQRGPNEQFF
CDR3nt: TGTGCCAGTAGTATCCCCCAACGGGGGCCCAATGAGCAGTTCTTC

j_gene: TRBJ1-2
v_gene: TRBV29-1
abundance: many
d_gene: TRBD1
CDR3aa: CSVGTGDLLYYGYTF
CDR3nt: TGCAGCGTTGGCACAGGGGACTTGCTCTACTATGGCTACACCTTC

j_gene: TRBJ2-3
v_gene: TRBV5-5
abundance: .
d_gene: TRBD2
CDR3aa: CASSAERGRTDTQYF
CDR3nt: TGTGCCAGCAGCGCTGAGCGGGGTCGCACAGATACGCAGTATTTT

j_gene: TRBJ2-4
v_gene: TRBV20-1
abundance: many
d_gene: .
CDR3aa: CSASGGKGENIQYF
CDR3nt: TGCAGTGCTAGCGGGGGAAAGGGGGAAAACATTCAGTACTTC

j_gene: TRBJ2-1
v_gene: TRBV7-9
abundance: .
d_gene: .
CDR3aa: CASSPEQGSYNEQFF
CDR3nt: TGTGCCAGCAGCCCAGAGCAGGGCTCCTACAATGAGCAGTTCTTC

j_gene: TRBJ2-3
v_gene: TRBV20-1
abundance: few
d_gene: .
CDR3aa: CSARITDTQYF
CDR3nt: TGCAGTGCTAGAATCACAGATACGCAGTATTTT

j_gene: TRBJ2-3
v_gene: TRBV24-1
abundance: once
d_gene: .
CDR3aa: CATSDPGTRVGDTQYF
CDR3nt: TGTGCCACCAGTGACCCCGGGACTCGGGTCGGGGATACGCAGTATTTT

j_gene: TRBJ2-1
v_gene: TRBV4-2
abundance: few
d_gene: .
CDR3aa: CASSQAPIGYEQFF
CDR3nt: TGTGCCAGCAGCCAAGCTCCCATAGGCTATGAGCAGTTCTTC

j_gene: TRBJ2-3
v_gene: TRBV29-1
abundance: .
d_gene: TRBD2
CDR3aa: CSVGPGTSGLTDTQYF
CDR3nt: TGCAGCGTTGGCCCGGGGACTAGCGGCCTCACAGATACGCAGTATTTT

j_gene: TRBJ1-5
v_gene: TRBV4-1
abundance: many
d_gene: .
CDR3aa: CASSQGQDSNQPQHF
CDR3nt: TGCGCCAGCAGCCAAGGACAGGATAGCAATCAGCCCCAGCATTTT

j_gene: TRBJ2-3
v_gene: TRBV5-1
abundance: .
d_gene: TRBD2
CDR3aa: CASSLTSGSSTDTQYF
CDR3nt: TGCGCCAGCAGCTTGACTAGCGGGTCTAGCACAGATACGCAGTATTTT

j_gene: TRBJ1-5
v_gene: TRBV4-1
abundance: .
d_gene: TRBD1
CDR3aa: CASSSYRGSNQPQHF
CDR3nt: TGCGCCAGCAGCTCTTACAGGGGGAGCAATCAGCCCCAGCATTTT

j_gene: TRBJ1-1
v_gene: TRBV5-1
abundance: .
d_gene: .
CDR3aa: CASSLAAGPRNTEAFF
CDR3nt: TGCGCCAGCAGCTTGGCAGCAGGGCCGAGGAACACTGAAGCTTTCTTT

j_gene: TRBJ2-5
v_gene: TRBV2
abundance: many
d_gene: .
CDR3aa: CASGGASETQYF
CDR3nt: TGTGCCAGCGGTGGGGCAAGCGAGACCCAGTACTTC

j_gene: TRBJ1-1
v_gene: TRBV20-1
abundance: many
d_gene: .
CDR3aa: CSAKARGVDTEAFF
CDR3nt: TGCAGTGCCAAAGCGAGGGGAGTAGACACTGAAGCTTTCTTT

j_gene: TRBJ2-2
v_gene: TRBV11-2
abundance: .
d_gene: .
CDR3aa: CASSLVGGSNTGELFF
CDR3nt: TGTGCCAGCAGCTTAGTCGGGGGTTCGAACACCGGGGAGCTGTTTTTT

j_gene: TRBJ2-4
v_gene: TRBV4-1
abundance: many
d_gene: TRBD2
CDR3aa: CASKRTSGRELAKNIQYF
CDR3nt: TGCGCCAGCAAACGGACTAGCGGGAGGGAACTGGCCAAAAACATTCAGTACTTC

j_gene: TRBJ2-1
v_gene: TRBV27
abundance: .
d_gene: .
CDR3aa: CASSLRGGNNEQFF
CDR3nt: TGTGCCAGCAGTTTACGCGGCGGAAACAATGAGCAGTTCTTC

j_gene: TRBJ2-5
v_gene: TRBV6-1
abundance: .
d_gene: .
CDR3aa: CASSSTGIGRKTQYF
CDR3nt: TGTGCCAGCAGTAGTACAGGGATCGGGAGGAAGACCCAGTACTTC

j_gene: TRBJ2-4
v_gene: TRBV23-1
abundance: .
d_gene: TRBD1
CDR3aa: CASSQSTDRGDQNIQYF
CDR3nt: TGCGCCAGCAGTCAATCGACGGACAGGGGTGACCAAAACATTCAGTACTTC

j_gene: TRBJ2-1
v_gene: TRBV18
abundance: .
d_gene: .
CDR3aa: CASSPGANNEQFF
CDR3nt: TGTGCCAGCTCACCAGGGGCGAACAATGAGCAGTTCTTC

j_gene: TRBJ1-5
v_gene: TRBV27
abundance: .
d_gene: TRBD1
CDR3aa: CASSSSGQPNQPQHF
CDR3nt: TGTGCCAGCAGTTCCTCGGGACAGCCCAATCAGCCCCAGCATTTT

j_gene: TRBJ2-2
v_gene: TRBV12-3/TRBV12-4
abundance: few
d_gene: .
CDR3aa: CASSLARQPPGELFF
CDR3nt: TGTGCCAGCAGTTTAGCGCGTCAGCCGCCCGGGGAGCTGTTTTTT

j_gene: TRBJ2-1
v_gene: TRBV6-1
abundance: few
d_gene: TRBD2
CDR3aa: CASSRRAGAYNEQFF
CDR3nt: TGTGCCAGCAGTCGAAGAGCGGGAGCCTACAATGAGCAGTTCTTC

j_gene: TRBJ2-2
v_gene: TRBV29-1
abundance: .
d_gene: .
CDR3aa: CSVWGVSGELFF
CDR3nt: TGCAGCGTTTGGGGTGTCTCCGGGGAGCTGTTTTTT

j_gene: TRBJ1-4
v_gene: TRBV28
abundance: many
d_gene: .
CDR3aa: CASSLWGRDEKLFF
CDR3nt: TGTGCCAGCAGTTTATGGGGCAGGGACGAAAAACTGTTTTTT

j_gene: TRBJ1-5
v_gene: TRBV5-5
abundance: .
d_gene: .
CDR3aa: CASSLVGEKKQPQHF
CDR3nt: TGTGCCAGCAGCTTGGTCGGGGAAAAGAAACAGCCCCAGCATTTT

j_gene: TRBJ1-2
v_gene: TRBV5-8
abundance: many
d_gene: .
CDR3aa: CASSPGLSYGYTF
CDR3nt: TGTGCCAGCAGCCCCGGCCTGAGCTATGGCTACACCTTC

j_gene: TRBJ2-2
v_gene: TRBV12-3/TRBV12-4
abundance: few
d_gene: TRBD1
CDR3aa: CASSLGTGVPGELFF
CDR3nt: TGTGCCAGCAGTTTAGGGACAGGGGTGCCCGGGGAGCTGTTTTTT

j_gene: TRBJ2-1
v_gene: TRBV3-1
abundance: .
d_gene: .
CDR3aa: CASSQGRQVYNEQFF
CDR3nt: TGTGCCAGCAGCCAAGGGAGACAGGTATACAATGAGCAGTTCTTC

j_gene: TRBJ1-5
v_gene: TRBV9
abundance: .
d_gene: .
CDR3aa: CASSVGRGSGQPQHF
CDR3nt: TGTGCCAGCAGCGTAGGTAGAGGGTCGGGACAGCCCCAGCATTTT

j_gene: TRBJ2-1
v_gene: TRBV5-1
abundance: few
d_gene: TRBD2
CDR3aa: CASSLLAEYNEQFF
CDR3nt: TGCGCCAGCAGCTTACTAGCGGAATACAATGAGCAGTTCTTC

j_gene: TRBJ1-1
v_gene: TRBV5-1
abundance: .
d_gene: .
CDR3aa: CASSLGRERTEAFF
CDR3nt: TGCGCCAGCAGCTTGGGCAGGGAGAGGACTGAAGCTTTCTTT

j_gene: TRBJ2-5
v_gene: TRBV5-1
abundance: .
d_gene: TRBD2
CDR3aa: CASSLDGRAQETQYF
CDR3nt: TGCGCCAGCAGCTTGGATGGGAGGGCCCAAGAGACCCAGTACTTC

j_gene: TRBJ1-4
v_gene: TRBV28
abundance: .
d_gene: TRBD1
CDR3aa: CASSLLTGFNEKLFF
CDR3nt: TGTGCCAGCAGTTTGTTGACAGGGTTTAATGAAAAACTGTTTTTT

j_gene: TRBJ2-1
v_gene: TRBV18
abundance: .
d_gene: .
CDR3aa: CASSPAAGASYNEQFF
CDR3nt: TGTGCCAGCTCACCTGCGGCGGGGGCCTCCTACAATGAGCAGTTCTTC

j_gene: TRBJ2-5
v_gene: TRBV20-1
abundance: .
d_gene: TRBD2
CDR3aa: CSARDEGTSTETQYF
CDR3nt: TGCAGTGCTAGAGATGAGGGGACTAGCACGGAGACCCAGTACTTC

j_gene: TRBJ2-1
v_gene: TRBV6-1
abundance: few
d_gene: .
CDR3aa: CASTKTAGPYNEQFF
CDR3nt: TGTGCCAGCACCAAGACCGCGGGACCCTACAATGAGCAGTTCTTC

j_gene: TRBJ1-4
v_gene: TRBV9
abundance: many
d_gene: .
CDR3aa: CASSVRQSNEKLFF
CDR3nt: TGTGCCAGCAGCGTCCGACAGTCTAATGAAAAACTGTTTTTT

j_gene: TRBJ2-4
v_gene: TRBV20-1
abundance: many
d_gene: TRBD1
CDR3aa: CSAPQTGGASIQYF
CDR3nt: TGCAGTGCCCCCCAAACAGGGGGCGCATCGATTCAGTACTTC